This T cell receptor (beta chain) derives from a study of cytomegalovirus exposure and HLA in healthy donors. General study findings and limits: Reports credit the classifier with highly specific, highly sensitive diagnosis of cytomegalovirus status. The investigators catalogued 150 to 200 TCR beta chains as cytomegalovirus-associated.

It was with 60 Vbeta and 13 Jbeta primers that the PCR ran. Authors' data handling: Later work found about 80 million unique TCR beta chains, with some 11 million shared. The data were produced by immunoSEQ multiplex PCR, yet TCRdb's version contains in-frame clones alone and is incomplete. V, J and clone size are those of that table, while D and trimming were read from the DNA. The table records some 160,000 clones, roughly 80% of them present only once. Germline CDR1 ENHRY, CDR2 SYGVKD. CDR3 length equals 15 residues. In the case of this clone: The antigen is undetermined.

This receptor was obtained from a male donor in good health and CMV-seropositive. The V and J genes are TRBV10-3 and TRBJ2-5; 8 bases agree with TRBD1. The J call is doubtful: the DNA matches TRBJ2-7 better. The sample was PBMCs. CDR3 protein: CAISVGGQGFYEQYF. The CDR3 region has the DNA TGTGCCATCAGTGTAGGAGGACAGGGATTTTACGAGCAGTACTTC.